A single sample gave rise to the 20 T cell receptor beta chains below, sequenced in a study of shared clonotypes between healthy human individuals. Measured with immunoSEQ multiplex PCR; TCRdb has only the in-frame clones, and not every one. The data contain some 2 million clones, 85% to 95% of them singletons. Specimen: naive CD4+ T cells sorted from blood. The sample's subset: CD45RA+ positively selected. These receptors were collected from a man between 18 and 35 years old in good health.

The chain uses TRBV9 and TRBJ1-1, with 8 nucleotides matching TRBD1. Trimming cost V 5 bases and J 2 bases; bases outside gene matches: 5. This CDR3 comprises 14 residues. Per the germline V gene, CDR1 is SGDLS and CDR2 is YYNGEE. The CDR3 sequence is CASRTGVGNTEAFF. The CDR3 DNA follows: TGTGCCAGCAGGACAGGGGTCGGAAACACTGAAGCTTTCTTT.

CDR3: CAISGTGNIPPQHF. The CDR3 nucleotides are TGTGCCATCAGTGGGACCGGGAACATTCCGCCCCAGCATTTT. V gene TRBV10-3 combines with J gene TRBJ1-5; D remains unclear. CDR3 size: 14 residues. Germline CDR1 and CDR2: ENHRY and SYGVKD. V was shortened by 4 bases and J by 9 bases, with 16 bases between the two germline ends.

This clone is a singleton in its sample. The chain joins TRBV29-1 to TRBJ2-1; 9 bases are shared with TRBD2. Losses at the gene ends were 0 bases for V and 7 bases for J; bases not matched to a gene: 10. Germline loops: CDR1 SQVTM, CDR2 ANQGSEA. The CDR3 extends over 16 amino acids. The CDR3 nucleotides are TGCAGCGTTGAAGACCGTACTAGCGGGTTGGAGAATGAGCAGTTCTTC. It is translated as CSVEDRTSGLENEQFF.

This rearrangement joins TRBV19 to TRBJ1-5, with TRBD1 as a possible D gene (5 bases). V gave up 5 bases and J gave up 3 bases, with 11 bases separating them. The germline V gene has CDR1 LNHDA and CDR2 SQIVND (reference sequence). This CDR3 has 14 amino acids. The CDR3 region has the DNA TGTGCCAGTAGTGACAGCCTCTTCAATCAGCCCCAGCATTTT. Encoded protein: CASSDSLFNQPQHF.

This chain joins TRBV28 and TRBJ2-5, with no clear D. CDR1 is MDHEN, CDR2 SYDVKM, per germline. Trimming removed 4 bases at V and 4 bases at J, with 13 bases between. The CDR3 totals 14 residues. CDR3 residues: CASSSFPLTETQYF. CDR3 coding DNA: TGTGCCAGCAGTTCCTTCCCCTTGACAGAGACCCAGTACTTC.

The table lists this clone with a count of one. A junction boundary mismatches the germline segment, possibly from a read error. The chain links TRBV7-7 to TRBJ2-2; no clear D gene. This CDR3 has 12 amino acids. Germline V gene sequence: CDR1 SSHAT, CDR2 FNYEAQ (reference sequence). In nucleotides, the CDR3 is TGTGCTAGCAGCTCCCGCACCGGGGAGCTGTTTTTT. This sequence encodes CASSSRTGELFF.

V and J are TRBV5-4 and TRBJ2-2, with 7 positions matching TRBD1. Losses at the gene ends were 4 bases for V and 5 bases for J; bases not matched to a gene: 5. The CDR3 covers 14 residues. CDR1 SGHNT and CDR2 YYREEE come from the germline V gene (reference sequence). CDR3 DNA: TGTGCCAGCAGCCTAGACAGGGTAACCGGGGAGCTGTTTTTT. Amino acid sequence: CASSLDRVTGELFF.

In its sample, this clone was seen once. The CDR3 here is CASTVDGVDVLTF. The CDR3, as DNA: TGTGCCAGTACCGTTGACGGTGTTGACGTCCTGACTTTC. The chain uses TRBV19 and TRBJ2-6; D is unclear. V was clipped by 7 bases and J by 11 bases, with 15 bases between them. The CDR3 loop spans 13 amino acids. Germline V gene lookup returns CDR1 LNHDA and CDR2 SQIVND (reference sequence).

This chain links TRBV28 with TRBJ1-4, with 7 nucleotides matching TRBD1. The CDR3 sequence is 18 residues long. J was trimmed by 7 bases and V by 2 bases; bases with no gene match: 16. Germline CDR1 is MDHEN and CDR2 is SYDVKM. DNA for the CDR3: TGTGCCAGCAGTTTAGGATCCAGGGGGGCGACGGTTAGTGAAAAACTGTTTTTT. Translated: CASSLGSRGATVSEKLFF. Complete variable domain (other parts from reference TRBV28 and TRBJ1-4): DVKVTQSSRYLVKRTGEKVFLECVQDMDHENMFWYRQDPGLGLRLIYFSYDVKMKEKGDIPEGYSVSREKKERFSLILESASTNQTSMYLCASSLGSRGATVSEKLFFGSGTQLSVL.

Here the CDR3 reads CASSESKLAAYEQYF. In DNA form, the CDR3 reads TGCGCCAGCAGTGAGTCGAAACTAGCTGCCTACGAGCAGTACTTC. The genes are TRBV10-1 and TRBJ2-7; D is possibly TRBD2 (6 bases). Germline values: CDR1 WNHNN, CDR2 SYGVQD (reference sequence). This CDR3 is 15 amino acids long. Trimming stripped 0 bases from V and 2 bases from J, with 11 bases between.

V gene TRBV6-1 combines with J gene TRBJ1-2; no firm D call. In germline, CDR1 is MNHNS, CDR2 SASEGT. V was clipped by 8 bases and J by 3 bases, with 19 bases between them. The CDR3 spans 15 residues. This CDR3 reads CASSYFFEWDYGYTF. The CDR3 bases are TGTGCCAGCTCGTATTTTTTCGAATGGGACTATGGCTACACCTTC.

V usage is TRBV5-4 and J usage is TRBJ1-4; TRBD1 matches at 7 bases. The CDR3 consists of 14 residues. Per germline, CDR1 SGHNT and CDR2 YYREEE (reference sequence). With V trimmed by 1 base and J by 6 bases, 3 bases remained unmatched. The DNA for the CDR3 is TGTGCCAGCAGCTTGAAGCAGGGGGATGAAAAACTGTTTTTT. Protein sequence: CASSLKQGDEKLFF. The entire variable domain, with the rest obtained from reference TRBV5-4 and TRBJ1-4, is as follows: ETGVTQSPTHLIKTRGQQVTLRCSSQSGHNTVSWYQQALGQGPQFIFQYYREEENGRGNFPPRFSGLQFPNYSSELNVNALELDDSALYLCASSLKQGDEKLFFGSGTQLSVL.

V gene TRBV6-6 combines with J gene TRBJ2-7; the D call may be TRBD1 or TRBD2 (6 bases each). V was clipped by 5 bases and J by 3 bases, with 11 bases between them. The germline CDR1 and CDR2 sequences are MNHNY and SVGAGI (reference sequence). The CDR3 length is 13 residues. DNA of the CDR3: TGTGCCAGCAGTCGCGGGACACACTACGAGCAGTACTTC. This translates into CASSRGTHYEQYF.

This clone was counted once. The J gene is TRBJ1-6, the V gene TRBV11-2; possibly TRBD1 for D (6 bases). V lost 6 bases to trimming and J lost 8 bases, with 11 bases between them. The CDR3 extends over 13 amino acids. Germline V gene sequence: CDR1 SGHAT, CDR2 FQNNGV. CDR3 region: CASRPGEDSPLHF. CDR3 sequence (DNA): TGTGCCAGCAGGCCAGGGGAGGATTCACCCCTCCACTTT.

This chain uses TRBV7-9 with TRBJ2-7; 7 bases are a match to TRBD1. Unmatched junction bases numbered 2, after V lost 8 bases and J lost 7 bases. Germline assignment: CDR1 SEHNR and CDR2 FQNEAQ (reference sequence). This CDR3 is built from 10 residues. The CDR3: CASAGGEQYF. CDR3 bases: TGTGCCAGCGCAGGGGGTGAGCAGTACTTC.

The genes are TRBV6-1 and TRBJ1-2; 10 bases line up with TRBD1. The V gene's germline CDR1 is MNHNS and CDR2 SASEGT. Losses at the gene ends were 1 base for V and 7 bases for J; bases not matched to a gene: 3. This CDR3 region has 14 residues. Written as DNA, the CDR3 is TGTGCCAGCAGTGAAGTGGGACAGGGGTTTGGCTACACCTTC. This gives the protein CASSEVGQGFGYTF.

The chain has TRBV6-5 and TRBJ2-2; a weak D match, TRBD2 (5 bases). V lost 4 bases and J lost 4, with 13 bases in between. This CDR3 has 15 residues. Germline assignment: CDR1 MNHEY and CDR2 SVGAGI. CDR3 nucleotide sequence: TGTGCCAGCAGTTCCCCCTCCGGAGGCACCGGGGAGCTGTTTTTT. This sequence encodes CASSSPSGGTGELFF.

This chain connects TRBV4-1 to TRBJ1-5, with a weak D call TRBD1 (5 bases). Germline V gene data show CDR1 as MGHRA and CDR2 as YSYEKL. The germline V and J ends were trimmed by 5 bases and 6 bases, with 17 bases remaining between them. The CDR3 totals 15 residues. CDR3 amino acids: CASSSGSYEGQPQHF. The CDR3 region has the DNA TGCGCCAGCAGCTCAGGGAGTTACGAAGGTCAGCCCCAGCATTTT.

This chain connects TRBV4-1 to TRBJ1-5; a possible D gene is TRBD1 (5 bases). The CDR3 spans 16 residues. CDR1 and CDR2 (germline): MGHRA, YSYEKL. The V and J ends lost 1 base and 7 bases respectively, with 17 bases between them. CDR3 sequence: CASSQGMAGSWQPQHF. Here the CDR3 DNA reads TGCGCCAGCAGCCAAGGGATGGCAGGGTCATGGCAGCCCCAGCATTTT.

The chain combines TRBV10-2 with TRBJ1-3; 11 nucleotides match TRBD1. V was pared by 5 bases and J by 2 bases, with 11 bases of the junction left unmatched. This CDR3 has 18 amino acids. Germline CDR1 reads WSHSY; CDR2 reads SAAADI. This CDR3 is CASSPGTGGGSAGNTIYF. CDR3 in DNA: TGCGCCAGCAGTCCCGGGACAGGGGGTGGTTCTGCTGGAAACACCATATATTTT.